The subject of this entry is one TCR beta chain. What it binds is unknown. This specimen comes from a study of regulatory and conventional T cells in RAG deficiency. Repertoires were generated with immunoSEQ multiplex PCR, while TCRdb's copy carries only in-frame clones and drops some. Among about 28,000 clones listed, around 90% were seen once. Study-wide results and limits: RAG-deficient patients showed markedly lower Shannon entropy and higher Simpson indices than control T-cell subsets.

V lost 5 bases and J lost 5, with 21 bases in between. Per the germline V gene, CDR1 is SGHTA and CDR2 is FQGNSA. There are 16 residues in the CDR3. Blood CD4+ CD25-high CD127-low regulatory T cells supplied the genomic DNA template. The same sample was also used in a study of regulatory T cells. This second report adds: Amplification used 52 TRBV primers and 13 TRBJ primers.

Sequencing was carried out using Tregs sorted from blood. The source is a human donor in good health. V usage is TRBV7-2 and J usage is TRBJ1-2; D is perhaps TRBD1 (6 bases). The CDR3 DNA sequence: TGTGCCAGCAGCACTGTACAGGGCTCCCAAGGGTATGGCTACACCTTC. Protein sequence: CASSTVQGSQGYGYTF. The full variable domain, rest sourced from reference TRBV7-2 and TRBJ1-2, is GAGVSQSPSNKVTEKGKDVELRCDPISGHTALYWYRQSLGQGLEFLIYFQGNSAPDKSGLPSDRFSAERTGGSVSTLTIQRTQQEDSAVYLCASSTVQGSQGYGYTFGSGTRLTVV.